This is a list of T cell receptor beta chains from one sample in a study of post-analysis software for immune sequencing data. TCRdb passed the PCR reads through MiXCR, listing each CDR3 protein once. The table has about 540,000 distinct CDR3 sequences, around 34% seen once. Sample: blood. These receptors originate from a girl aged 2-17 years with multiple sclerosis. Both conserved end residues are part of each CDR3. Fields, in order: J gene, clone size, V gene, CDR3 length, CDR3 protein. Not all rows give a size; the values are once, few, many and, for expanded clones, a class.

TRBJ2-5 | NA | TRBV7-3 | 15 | CASSSPGGYQETQYF
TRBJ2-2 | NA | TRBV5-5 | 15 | CASSFQVGGTGELFF
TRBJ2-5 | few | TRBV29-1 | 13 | CSASSGNQETQYF
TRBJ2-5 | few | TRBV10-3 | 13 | CAISVQVQETQYF
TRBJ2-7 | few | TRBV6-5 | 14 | CASSPRQLIYEQYF
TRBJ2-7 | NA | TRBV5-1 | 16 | CASSLGPGGAGYEQYF
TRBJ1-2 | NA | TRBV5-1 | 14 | CASSGGTAVYGYTF
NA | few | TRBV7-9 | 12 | CASSSGVQTQYF
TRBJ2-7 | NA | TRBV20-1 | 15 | CSARMDPAKYNEQYF
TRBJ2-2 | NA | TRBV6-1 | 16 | CASSALAGGLGGELFF
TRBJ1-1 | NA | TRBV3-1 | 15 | CASSSQGVNHLGAFF
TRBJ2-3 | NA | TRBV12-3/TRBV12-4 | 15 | CASSRHGGSTDTQYF
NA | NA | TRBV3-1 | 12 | CASSVGGIEQYF
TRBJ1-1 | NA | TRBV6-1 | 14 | CASRYWDGDTVAFF
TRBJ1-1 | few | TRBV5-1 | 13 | CASNSPGQGGAFF
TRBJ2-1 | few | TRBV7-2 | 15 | CASRPNGGGADEQFF
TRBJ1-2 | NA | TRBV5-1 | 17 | CASSFMGQEGRNYGYTF
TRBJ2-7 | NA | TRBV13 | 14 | CASSRTASSYEQYF
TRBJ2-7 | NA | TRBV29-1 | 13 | CSVSGTTNYEQYF
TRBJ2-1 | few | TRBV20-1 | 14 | CSARDLAGYNEQFF
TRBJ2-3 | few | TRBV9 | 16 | CASSVVGGTSTDTQYF
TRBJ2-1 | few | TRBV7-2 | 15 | CASSLQDRGYNEQFF
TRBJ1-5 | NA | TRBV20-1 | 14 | CSVRRGRPSQPQHF
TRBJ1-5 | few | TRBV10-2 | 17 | CAGTWDRDNRGNQPQHF
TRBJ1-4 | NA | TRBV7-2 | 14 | CASSLSRVREKLFF
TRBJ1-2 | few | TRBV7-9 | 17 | CASSLGPLEGRLYGYTF
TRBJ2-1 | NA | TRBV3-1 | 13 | CASSPRGSDEQFF
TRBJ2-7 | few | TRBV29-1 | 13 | CSVGGTQSYEQYF
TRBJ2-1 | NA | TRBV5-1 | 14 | CASSLEVTVHEQFF
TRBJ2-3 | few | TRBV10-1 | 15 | CASGTLAGGRDTQYF
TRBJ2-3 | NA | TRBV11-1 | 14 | CASSPGHTRDTQYF
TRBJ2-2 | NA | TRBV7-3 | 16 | CASRGASGSNTGELFF
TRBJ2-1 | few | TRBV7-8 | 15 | CASSLDGTHYNEQFF
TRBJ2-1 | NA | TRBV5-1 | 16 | CASSWLAGAPYNEQFF
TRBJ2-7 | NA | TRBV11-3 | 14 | CASSLADGSYEQYF
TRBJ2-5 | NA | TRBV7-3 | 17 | CASSPTGQGASRETQYF
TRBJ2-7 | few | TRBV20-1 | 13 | CSVGNEGTYEQYF
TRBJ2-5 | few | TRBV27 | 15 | CASGLGQGYSETQYF
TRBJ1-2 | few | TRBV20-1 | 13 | CSARDAGEGGYTF
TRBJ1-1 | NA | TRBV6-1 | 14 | CASSGAGENTEAFF
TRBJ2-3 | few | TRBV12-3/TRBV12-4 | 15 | CASSPDGGWPDTQYF
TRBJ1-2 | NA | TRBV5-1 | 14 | CASSSGQENYGYTF
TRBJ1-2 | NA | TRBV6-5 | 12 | CANSSGGDGYTF
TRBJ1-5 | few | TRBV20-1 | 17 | CSARGPGQGALRQPQHF
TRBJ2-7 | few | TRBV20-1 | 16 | CSARPGHHISSYEQYF